Listed here are 6 T cell receptor beta chains from one sample, sequenced in a study of cytomegalovirus exposure and HLA in healthy donors. PCR used 60 Vbeta primers and 13 Jbeta primers. Profiled with immunoSEQ multiplex PCR; TCRdb holds only in-frame clones, not every one. The repertoire table contains 150,000 to 200,000 clones. Sequencing was performed on PBMCs. These receptors were collected from a man younger than 45 in good health and CMV-seronegative.

The rearrangement links TRBV30 to TRBJ2-5; 8 bases align to TRBD1. Germline CDR1 is GTSNPN and CDR2 is SVGIG (reference sequence). V dropped 4 bases and J dropped 4; count of bases not matched to a gene: 5. This CDR3 has 13 amino acids. The CDR3 region has the DNA TGTGCCTGGACGCAGGGGGCTGGAGAGACCCAGTACTTC. It codes for CAWTQGAGETQYF.

The rearrangement uses TRBV5-1 and TRBJ2-7; 7 bases line up with TRBD1. The J segment lost 2 bases and the V segment lost 0 bases, leaving 5 bases of the junction unmatched. Germline assignment: CDR1 SGHRS and CDR2 YFSETQ. CDR3 length: 15 amino acids. As DNA, the CDR3 is TGCGCCAGCAGCTTGGATCCAGGGGGAGCCTACGAGCAGTACTTC. This translates into CASSLDPGGAYEQYF. The entire variable domain, with the rest obtained from reference TRBV5-1 and TRBJ2-7, is as follows: KAGVTQTPRYLIKTRGQQVTLSCSPISGHRSVSWYQQTPGQGLQFLFEYFSETQRNKGNFPGRFSGRQFSNSRSEMNVSTLELGDSALYLCASSLDPGGAYEQYFGPGTRLTVT.

The rearrangement links TRBV5-1 to TRBJ2-7, with TRBD1 matching 10 bases. This CDR3 is 14 amino acids long. Per the germline V gene, CDR1 is SGHRS and CDR2 is YFSETQ. After removal of 7 bases from V and 3 bases from J, the junction contained 7 bases not matched to a gene. The CDR3 here is CASGTGQGYYEQYF. CDR3 DNA sequence: TGCGCCAGCGGAACGGGACAGGGGTACTACGAGCAGTACTTC. Full variable domain (missing parts from reference TRBV5-1 and TRBJ2-7): KAGVTQTPRYLIKTRGQQVTLSCSPISGHRSVSWYQQTPGQGLQFLFEYFSETQRNKGNFPGRFSGRQFSNSRSEMNVSTLELGDSALYLCASGTGQGYYEQYFGPGTRLTVT.

The J gene is TRBJ1-3, the V gene TRBV28; possibly TRBD1 for D (5 bases). This CDR3 region has 14 residues. The germline CDR1 and CDR2 sequences are MDHEN and SYDVKM. Between the trimmed V and J ends, which lost 6 bases and 7 bases, there was a span of 16 bases. CDR3 loop: CASRTGLRQNTIYF. Here the CDR3 DNA reads TGTGCCAGCAGGACGGGACTCCGGCAGAACACCATATATTTT.

V is TRBV10-1 and J is TRBJ2-5, with 14 positions matching TRBD2. The V and J ends lost 2 bases and 2 bases, in that order; junction bases with no gene match: 1. The CDR3 contains 16 residues. Germline values: CDR1 WNHNN, CDR2 SYGVQD (reference sequence). The CDR3 bases are TGCGCCAGCAGTGAGGGACTAGCGGGGGGTCAAGAGACCCAGTACTTC. Protein sequence: CASSEGLAGGQETQYF.

CDR3 sequence (DNA): TGTGCCAGCAGCCCCAGCGGGGTCTCCTACGAGCAGTACTTC. It yields the protein CASSPSGVSYEQYF. This chain uses TRBV7-3 with TRBJ2-7; 7 bases align to TRBD2. The CDR3 is made up of 14 amino acids. In germline, CDR1 is SGHTA, CDR2 FQGTGA. With V trimmed by 5 bases and J by 0 bases, 4 bases remained unmatched. The entire variable domain, with the rest obtained from reference TRBV7-3 and TRBJ2-7, is as follows: GAGVSQTPSNKVTEKGKYVELRCDPISGHTALYWYRQSLGQGPEFLIYFQGTGAADDSGLPNDRFFAVRPEGSVSTLKIQRTERGDSAVYLCASSPSGVSYEQYFGPGTRLTVT.